This T cell receptor (beta chain) is from a study of blood T cell repertoires in COVID-19. On the study more broadly: Collection of acute and convalescent COVID-19 samples took place in the United States, Italy and Spain. The cDNA or gDNA used as material had been derived from T cells, B-cell-depleted T cells, or PBMCs.

J was trimmed by 0 bases and V by 5 bases; bases with no gene match: 2. The CDR3 runs to 16 residues. Germline CDR1 is SGHVS and CDR2 is FQNEAQ. Methods used by the authors: It was from reference gene primer amplification that nucleated cell counts were estimated. Generated by immunoSEQ multiplex PCR, the TCRdb table keeps only in-frame clones and is missing some. V, J and clone size were drawn from that table, and D and trimming were deduced from the DNA. The sample includes some 200,000 clones, approximately 80% of them seen just once. Sequencing was carried out using peripheral blood. V and J are TRBV7-8 and TRBJ1-4; 11 bases align to TRBD1. This sequence was found in a woman between 50 and 59 years old with active or convalescent COVID-19. DNA for the CDR3: TGTGCCAGCAGCCCGGGACAGGGGGCAACTAATGAAAAACTGTTTTTT. Its translation: CASSPGQGATNEKLFF.